Below, 5 T cell receptor beta chains from the same sample are listed, as sequenced in a study of T cell repertoires in cytomegalovirus infection (dated 2019 in TCRdb). TCRdb names Illumina HiSeq 1500 as the instrument used. The raw public reads went through TCRdb reprocessing: fastp at Q25, MiXCR clone calling, in-frame beta chains kept. Entries that share a CDR3 protein sequence are merged under the most common genes and DNA. Within this sample are a few hundred thousand distinct CDR3 sequences, with less than 9.5% of them counted one time only. The ten largest clones take up about 16% of the sample. Sequencing used PBMCs. The receptor source for this set is a human donor in good health (CMV status not recorded). Some clones in this sample may be carry-over from other donors' samples.

This clonotype was picked up many times. V and J are TRBV7-2 and TRBJ1-1; D gene uncertain. CDR3 size: 12 residues. The germline CDR1 and CDR2 sequences are SGHTA and FQGNSA. V lost 6 bases and J 4 bases, leaving 9 bases between the germline ends. The CDR3 DNA is TGTGCCAGCAGTCTAGGATCCACTGAAGCTTTCTTT. Translated, it gives CASSLGSTEAFF. Based on the CDR3 plus reference TRBV7-2 and TRBJ1-1, the full variable domain is GAGVSQSPSNKVTEKGKDVELRCDPISGHTALYWYRQSLGQGLEFLIYFQGNSAPDKSGLPSDRFSAERTGGSVSTLTIQRTQQEDSAVYLCASSLGSTEAFFGQGTRLTVV.

In its sample, this clonotype was seen a few times. The V gene is TRBV20-1, the J gene TRBJ1-5, with D maybe TRBD1 (6 bases). This CDR3 is built from 14 residues. Germline V gene lookup returns CDR1 DFQATT and CDR2 SNEGSKA (reference sequence). V lost 6 bases to trimming and J lost 0 bases, with 12 bases between them. CDR3 sequence reads: CSATGSVSNQPQHF. The CDR3 DNA reads as TGCAGTGCCACAGGGTCCGTTAGCAATCAGCCCCAGCATTTT.

This clonotype occurred a few times. The chain uses TRBV20-1 and TRBJ2-7; no definite D call. This CDR3 comprises 13 residues. Germline CDR1 and CDR2: DFQATT and SNEGSKA (reference sequence). Deletions cut 6 bases from V and 5 bases from J, with 17 bases between. CDR3 residues: CSATRRADHEQYF. The CDR3 DNA reads TGCAGTGCAACCCGACGGGCAGATCACGAGCAGTACTTC.

This clonotype was seen repeatedly, ten times or more. The V call is TRBV7-2, the J call TRBJ2-1, with 10 bases matching TRBD2. In germline, CDR1 is SGHTA, CDR2 FQGNSA. The CDR3 runs 18 residues. The V and J ends lost 1 base and 1 base, in that order; junction bases with no gene match: 7. The CDR3 loop is CASSLVSASGSSYNEQFF. The CDR3 coding sequence is TGTGCCAGCAGCTTAGTGTCGGCTAGCGGGAGTTCCTACAATGAGCAGTTCTTC. Looking up the rest from reference TRBV7-2 and TRBJ2-1 gives the full variable domain: GAGVSQSPSNKVTEKGKDVELRCDPISGHTALYWYRQSLGQGLEFLIYFQGNSAPDKSGLPSDRFSAERTGGSVSTLTIQRTQQEDSAVYLCASSLVSASGSSYNEQFFGPGTRLTVL.

This clonotype was detected many times. The V and J genes are TRBV7-2 and TRBJ1-1, with D maybe TRBD1 (5 bases). The length of the CDR3 is 15 residues. Trimming removed 3 bases from V and 0 bases from J, with 11 bases in between. Germline CDR1 is SGHTA and CDR2 is FQGNSA. The CDR3 reads CASSLGGSVNTEAFF. CDR3 coding DNA: TGTGCCAGCAGCTTGGGGGGGTCGGTGAACACTGAAGCTTTCTTT.